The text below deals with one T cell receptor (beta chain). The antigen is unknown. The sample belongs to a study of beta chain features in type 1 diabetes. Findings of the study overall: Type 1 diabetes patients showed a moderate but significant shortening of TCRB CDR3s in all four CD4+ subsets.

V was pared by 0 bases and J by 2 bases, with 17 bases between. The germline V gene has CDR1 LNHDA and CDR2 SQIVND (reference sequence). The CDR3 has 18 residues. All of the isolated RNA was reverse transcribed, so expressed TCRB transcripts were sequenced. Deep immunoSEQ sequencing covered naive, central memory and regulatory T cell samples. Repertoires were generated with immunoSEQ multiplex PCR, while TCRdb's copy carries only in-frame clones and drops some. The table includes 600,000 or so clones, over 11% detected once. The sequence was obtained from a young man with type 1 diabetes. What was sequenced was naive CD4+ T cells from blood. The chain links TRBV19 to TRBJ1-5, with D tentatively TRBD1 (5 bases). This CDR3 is CASSIDRDEGRGNQPQHF. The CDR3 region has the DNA TGTGCCAGTAGTATAGACAGGGACGAAGGCCGCGGCAATCAGCCCCAGCATTTT.